This T cell receptor beta chain originates from a study of shared clonotypes between healthy human individuals. Partitioning of CD4+ cells yielded a CD45RA+ naive subset and a CD45RA-negative memory subset. Each sorted subset replicate got 200 ng genomic DNA, 25,000 to 35,000 genomes. Sequencing was performed with immunoSEQ multiplex PCR; in TCRdb, only in-frame clones are kept and a portion is missing. The sample lists fewer than 400,000 clones, approximately 74% occurring once. Germline V gene data show CDR1 as SGHRS and CDR2 as YFSETQ. CDR3 length equals 18 residues. Trimming took 4 bases from V and 3 from J; bases not matched to a gene: 17.

The J gene is TRBJ2-3, the V gene TRBV5-1; 7 bases are a match to TRBD1. The TCR was taken from a man younger than 45 in good health. The sequenced sample was memory CD4+ T cells sorted from blood. Noted subset: CD45RA-negative fraction. In DNA, the CDR3 is TGCGCCAGCAGCCTCGGGACAGAGGCCGTGCGTTGGACAGATACGCAGTATTTT. Translation gives CASSLGTEAVRWTDTQYF.